This T cell receptor beta chain was recorded in a study of blood T cell repertoires in COVID-19. Turning to the study itself: Sites across the United States, Italy and Spain contributed samples from acute and convalescent COVID-19. PBMCs, B-cell-depleted T cells, or T cells provided the cDNA or gDNA that made up the material.

Source study methods: Cell counts per sample came from amplifying reference gene primers. Assay: immunoSEQ multiplex PCR; the TCRdb copy retains only in-frame clones and omits some. That table is the source of V, J and clone size, and D and trimming were worked out from the DNA. The table includes more than 95,000 clones, about 92% detected once. CDR1 and CDR2 (germline): LGHDT, YNNKEL (reference sequence). The J segment lost 6 bases and the V segment lost 4 bases, leaving 5 bases of the junction unmatched. The CDR3 has 14 amino acids. The sequence was obtained from a woman over 75 in a cohort sampled during active COVID-19. What was sequenced was peripheral blood. The chain couples TRBV3-1 (or the pseudogene TRBV3-2) to TRBJ1-2, with 10 positions matching TRBD1. CDR3 bases: TGTGCCAGCAGCCCCCGGGACAGGGGAGATGGCTACACCTTC. Translation gives CASSPRDRGDGYTF.